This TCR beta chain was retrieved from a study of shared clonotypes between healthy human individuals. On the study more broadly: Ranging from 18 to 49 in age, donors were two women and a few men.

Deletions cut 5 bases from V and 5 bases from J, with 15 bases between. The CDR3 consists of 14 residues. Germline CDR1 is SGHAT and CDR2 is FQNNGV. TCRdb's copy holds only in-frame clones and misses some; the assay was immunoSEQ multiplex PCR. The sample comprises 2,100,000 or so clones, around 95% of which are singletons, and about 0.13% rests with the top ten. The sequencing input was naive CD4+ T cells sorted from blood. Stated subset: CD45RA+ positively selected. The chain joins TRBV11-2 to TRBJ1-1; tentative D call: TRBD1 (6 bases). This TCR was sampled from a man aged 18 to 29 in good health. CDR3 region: CASSPLTGRTEAFF. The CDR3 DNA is TGTGCCAGCAGCCCTTTAACAGGGAGGACTGAAGCTTTCTTT.